This T cell receptor beta chain originates from a study of T cell repertoires in cytomegalovirus infection. Overall study results and limits: The ex vivo response was dominated by HLA-C-restricted CMV-specific TCR beta clonotypes. The study identified carriers of CMV plus the relevant HLA from cumulative public TCR beta family frequency.

TCRdb passed the reads through MiXCR, listing each CDR3 protein once. The sample lists approximately 170,000 distinct CDR3 sequences; about 15% were seen once. CDR1 is MNHNS and CDR2 is SASEGT in the germline V gene. Deletions cut 6 bases from V and 6 bases from J, with 10 bases between. This CDR3 comprises 12 residues. This clonotype was counted only a few times. Its specificity is not known. The sequencing input was CD8+ T cells from PBMCs. The rearrangement joins TRBV6-1 to TRBJ2-3; no firm D call. This clonotype was obtained from a human donor in good health (CMV status not recorded). Some clones in this sample may be carry-over from other donors' samples. CDR3 nucleotide sequence: TGTGCCAGCAGCGACCCTCGGGATACGCAGTATTTT. Translation: CASSDPRDTQYF.